The 26 T cell receptor beta chains below come from one sample, sequenced in a study of blood T cell repertoires in COVID-19. Assay: immunoSEQ multiplex PCR; the TCRdb copy retains only in-frame clones and omits some. This table has about 23,000 clones, 94% appearing once. Material: peripheral blood. These receptors originate from a woman in her forties or fifties with active COVID-19.

The chain uses TRBV6-5 and TRBJ2-5; a weak D match, TRBD2 (6 bases). There are 15 residues in the CDR3. The V end lost 5 bases, the J end lost 3 bases, and 16 bases lay between the germline ends. Germline V gene data show CDR1 as MNHEY and CDR2 as SVGAGI. The CDR3 loop is CASSPPRTGEETQYF. In DNA form, the CDR3 reads TGTGCCAGCAGTCCCCCCCGGACGGGGGAAGAGACCCAGTACTTC.

Here the CDR3 DNA reads TGTGCCAGCAGCCCTCTTCGTGTGACTGCAGATAATTCACCCCTCCACTTT. Translation: CASSPLRVTADNSPLHF. The chain recombines TRBV7-9 with TRBJ1-6; D gene unclear. Trimming shortened V by 5 bases and J by 5 bases, and 19 bases separated the two germline ends. There are 17 residues in the CDR3. Germline CDR1 SEHNR, CDR2 FQNEAQ (reference sequence). Combining the CDR3 with reference TRBV7-9 and TRBJ1-6 gives the whole variable domain DTGVSQNPRHKITKRGQNVTFRCDPISEHNRLYWYRQTLGQGPEFLTYFQNEAQLEKSRLLSDRFSAERPKGSFSTLEIQRTEQGDSAMYLCASSPLRVTADNSPLHFGNGTRLTVT.

DNA for the CDR3: TGTGCCATTACGGGGGTAAATTCACCCCTCCACTTT. Protein sequence: CAITGVNSPLHF. V and J are TRBV28 and TRBJ1-6, with TRBD1 as a possible D gene (5 bases). Germline V gene sequence: CDR1 MDHEN, CDR2 SYDVKM. V was shortened by 10 bases and J by 7 bases, with 11 bases between the two germline ends. The CDR3 is 12 amino acids. Variable domain in full (rest from reference TRBV28 and TRBJ1-6): DVKVTQSSRYLVKRTGEKVFLECVQDMDHENMFWYRQDPGLGLRLIYFSYDVKMKEKGDIPEGYSVSREKKERFSLILESASTNQTSMYLCAITGVNSPLHFGNGTRLTVT.

This rearrangement joins TRBV2 to TRBJ2-5; D is perhaps TRBD1 (5 bases). V lost 5 bases to trimming and J lost 2 bases, with 6 bases between them. The V gene's germline CDR1 is SNHLY and CDR2 FYNNEI. The CDR3 has 12 residues. CDR3 coding DNA: TGTGCCAGCAGTTGGACACAAGAGACCCAGTACTTC. This encodes CASSWTQETQYF.

This clone was picked up one time. The chain combines TRBV12-5 with TRBJ2-5, with D hard to call. V was shortened by 2 bases and J by 7 bases, with 8 bases between the two germline ends. The CDR3 has 12 amino acids. Germline V gene data show CDR1 as LGHNT and CDR2 as FRNRAP. For the CDR3, the DNA is TGTGCTAGTGGTTTGAACGTCGGGACCCAGTACTTC. This gives the protein CASGLNVGTQYF.

The chain carries TRBV9 and TRBJ2-5; possibly TRBD2 for D (6 bases). The CDR3 is 13 amino acids. V dropped 3 bases and J dropped 8 bases, with 14 bases sitting between them. Looked up from germline, CDR1 is SGDLS and CDR2 is YYNGEE. As DNA, the CDR3 is TGTGCCAGCAGCGCCACTGGCGGGGAAACCCAGTACTTC. This encodes CASSATGGETQYF.

The rearrangement uses TRBV2 and TRBJ1-5; 7 bases map to TRBD1. The length of the CDR3 is 17 residues. CDR1 SNHLY and CDR2 FYNNEI come from the germline V gene. The V gene end was trimmed by 3 bases and the J gene end by 5 bases; junction bases not matched to a gene: 13. Here the CDR3 DNA reads TGTGCCAGCAGTGACAGTCGTGGGACAGCCCCCGATCAGCCCCAGCATTTT. As protein: CASSDSRGTAPDQPQHF.

The chain employs TRBV5-1 and TRBJ2-1; possible D gene TRBD1, 5 bases. This CDR3 region has 16 residues. The V end lost 2 bases, the J end lost 0 bases, and 12 bases lay between the germline ends. Per germline, CDR1 SGHRS and CDR2 YFSETQ. This chain's CDR3 is CASSFFDRSSYNEQFF. DNA for the CDR3: TGCGCCAGCAGCTTCTTTGACAGATCCTCCTACAATGAGCAGTTCTTC.

The J gene is TRBJ1-1, the V gene TRBV10-3; 10 bases are a match to TRBD1. Germline V lookup: CDR1 ENHRY, CDR2 SYGVKD. Trimming removed 4 bases from V and 0 bases from J; junction bases left unmatched: 5. CDR3 length: 16 amino acids. The CDR3 spells CAISGQGAGMNTEAFF. In nucleotides, the CDR3 is TGTGCCATCAGTGGACAGGGGGCCGGCATGAACACTGAAGCTTTCTTT.

The sample holds one count of this clone. This chain joins TRBV7-2 and TRBJ2-3; weak D call: TRBD2 (5 bases). The CDR3 contains 19 residues. Germline lookup yields CDR1 SGHTA and CDR2 FQGNSA. With 5 bases removed from V and 2 bases from J, the gap between germline ends came to 26 bases. The CDR3 here is CASSPRRRKDSHYTDTQYF. DNA of the CDR3: TGTGCCAGCAGCCCACGTCGGCGGAAGGACTCACATTACACAGATACGCAGTATTTT.

The chain carries TRBV19 and TRBJ2-5; maybe TRBD2 (5 bases). The V end was cut by 3 bases, the J end by 5 bases, with 10 bases between. The length of the CDR3 is 13 residues. Germline V gives CDR1 LNHDA, CDR2 SQIVND (reference sequence). CDR3 amino acids: CASSINPGETQYF. The CDR3 nucleotides read TGTGCCAGTAGTATTAATCCGGGGGAGACCCAGTACTTC.

This rearrangement joins TRBV28 to TRBJ2-3, with D tentatively TRBD2 (6 bases). The CDR3 spans 15 residues. The V end lost 3 bases, the J end lost 2 bases, and 12 bases lay between the germline ends. CDR1 is MDHEN and CDR2 is SYDVKM in the germline V gene. The DNA for the CDR3 is TGTGCCAGCAGTTTTTCGGGGGTACCCACAGATACGCAGTATTTT. As protein: CASSFSGVPTDTQYF.

The rearrangement uses TRBV7-2 and TRBJ2-1, with 9 bases lining up with TRBD2. V shed 6 bases, J shed 0 bases, and the junction held 6 bases outside the gene matches. Germline assignment: CDR1 SGHTA and CDR2 FQGNSA. This CDR3 comprises 16 residues. The CDR3 sequence is CASRFSGGASYNEQFF. The CDR3 nucleotides read TGTGCCAGCAGATTTAGCGGGGGCGCCTCCTACAATGAGCAGTTCTTC.

The chain uses TRBV6-2 or TRBV6-3 and TRBJ1-1; D might be TRBD1 (6 bases). CDR3 length equals 13 residues. Germline lookup yields CDR1 MNHEY and CDR2 SVGEGT. V lost 0 bases, J lost 6 bases, and 8 bases lay in between. The CDR3 sequence is CASSYSTGSEAFF. The CDR3 DNA reads TGTGCCAGCAGTTACTCAACAGGGTCTGAAGCTTTCTTT.

The V and J genes are TRBV5-6 and TRBJ2-7; D is possibly TRBD2 (7 bases). This CDR3 has 14 amino acids. V was clipped by 0 bases and J by 2 bases, with 9 bases between them. From germline, CDR1 is SGHDT and CDR2 YYEEEE. CDR3 DNA sequence: TGTGCCAGCAGCTTGGGGCGGGGGCCCTACGAGCAGTACGTC. As protein: CASSLGRGPYEQYV.

V usage is TRBV2 and J usage is TRBJ1-4; TRBD1 matches at 7 bases. The J segment lost 7 bases and the V segment lost 6 bases, leaving 14 bases of the junction unmatched. This CDR3 spans 16 amino acids. The germline CDR1 and CDR2 sequences are SNHLY and FYNNEI. The CDR3 here is CASSPEQGFFGEKLFF. As DNA, the CDR3 is TGTGCCAGCAGCCCGGAACAGGGGTTCTTTGGTGAAAAACTGTTTTTT.

The V gene is TRBV11-2, the J gene TRBJ2-5, with TRBD2 matching 13 bases. Germline trimming cut 5 bases from V and 4 bases from J; bases unmatched to any gene: 4. The CDR3 covers 15 residues. Germline V gene lookup returns CDR1 SGHAT and CDR2 FQNNGV. CDR3 coding DNA: TGTGCCAGCAGCCGGACTAGCGGGGGAGGAGAGACCCAGTACTTC. It encodes CASSRTSGGGETQYF.

This chain connects TRBV7-2 to TRBJ2-5; weak D call: TRBD2 (7 bases). In germline, CDR1 is SGHTA, CDR2 FQGNSA. Trimming left V 8 bases short and J 5 bases short, with 27 bases between. CDR3 length: 17 residues. The CDR3 loop reads CASAGLIWTARGETQYF. The CDR3 coding sequence is TGTGCCAGCGCGGGACTAATTTGGACAGCGCGGGGGGAGACCCAGTACTTC.

The chain recombines TRBV4-1 with TRBJ1-6; 9 bases match TRBD1. The CDR3 is 16 residues long. Germline trimming cut 0 bases from V and 8 bases from J; bases unmatched to any gene: 5. In germline, CDR1 is MGHRA, CDR2 YSYEKL. Here the CDR3 DNA reads TGCGCCAGCAGCCAAGACCGGGACAGGGTTGATTCACCCCTCCACTTT. It specifies CASSQDRDRVDSPLHF.

The rearrangement uses TRBV6-5 and TRBJ1-3; 7 positions agree with TRBD1. With V trimmed by 6 bases and J by 0 bases, 5 bases remained unmatched. Germline CDR1 MNHEY, CDR2 SVGAGI. The CDR3 extends over 15 amino acids. CDR3 amino acids: CASSPTGSSGNTIYF. The CDR3 bases are TGTGCCAGCAGCCCGACAGGGAGCTCTGGAAACACCATATATTTT.

This chain links TRBV7-9 with TRBJ2-7; tentative D call: TRBD2 (6 bases). CDR3 length equals 13 residues. Trimming removed 1 base at V and 8 bases at J, with 12 bases between. The germline V gene has CDR1 SEHNR and CDR2 FQNEAQ (reference sequence). CDR3 bases: TGTGCCAGCAGCTTAGAGGAGGGGATCAAGCAGTACTTC. Its translation is CASSLEEGIKQYF.

The chain couples TRBV7-2 to TRBJ1-2; a weak D match, TRBD1 (6 bases). CDR3 length equals 14 residues. CDR1 is SGHTA, CDR2 FQGNSA, per germline. The V gene lost 5 bases and the J gene lost 0 bases, with 10 bases spanning the gap. The CDR3 loop reads CASSPDRANYGYTF. CDR3 nucleotides: TGTGCCAGCAGCCCGGACAGAGCTAACTATGGCTACACCTTC.

The V call is TRBV6-4, the J call TRBJ1-2; maybe TRBD1 (5 bases). CDR3 length equals 13 residues. CDR1 MRHNA and CDR2 SNTAGT come from the germline V gene. Trimming pared 6 bases from V and 4 bases from J, leaving 12 bases between. The CDR3 reads CASSRGSVYGYTF. The DNA for the CDR3 is TGTGCCAGCAGCCGGGGGTCGGTCTATGGCTACACCTTC.

V and J are TRBV5-1 and TRBJ2-1; TRBD2 aligns across 9 bases. There are 17 residues in the CDR3. The J segment lost 1 base and the V segment lost 3 bases, leaving 8 bases of the junction unmatched. Germline CDR1 SGHRS, CDR2 YFSETQ. CDR3 in amino acids: CASSSDRLAGSYNEQFF. As DNA, the CDR3 is TGCGCCAGCAGCTCCGACAGGCTAGCGGGGTCCTACAATGAGCAGTTCTTC.

This clone was counted between two and nine times. The rearrangement links TRBV5-4 to TRBJ2-3, with 9 nucleotides matching TRBD2. Germline assignment: CDR1 SGHNT and CDR2 YYREEE (reference sequence). This CDR3 has 16 amino acids. V was clipped by 3 bases and J by 3 bases; unmatched bases: 8. CDR3 in amino acids: CASSWDNAGGTDTQYF. Here the CDR3 DNA reads TGTGCCAGCAGCTGGGATAATGCGGGAGGGACAGATACGCAGTATTTT. Full variable domain (outside the CDR3, taken from reference TRBV5-4 and TRBJ2-3): ETGVTQSPTHLIKTRGQQVTLRCSSQSGHNTVSWYQQALGQGPQFIFQYYREEENGRGNFPPRFSGLQFPNYSSELNVNALELDDSALYLCASSWDNAGGTDTQYFGPGTRLTVL.

This clone was found once. The rearrangement uses TRBV29-1 and TRBJ1-1; D is unclear. The CDR3 sequence is 13 residues long. CDR1 is SQVTM and CDR2 is ANQGSEA in the germline V gene. V lost 6 bases, J lost 3 bases, and 14 bases lay in between. This CDR3 is CSVIPRHDTEAFF. In DNA form, the CDR3 reads TGCAGCGTCATCCCGAGGCATGACACTGAAGCTTTCTTT.